This T cell receptor (beta chain) was recorded in a study of tumor-infiltrating lymphocytes in primary liver carcinoma. For the study at large: Between about 4 and 11 cm across, the tumors were all of stage T1-T3 N0M0.

Total RNA amounting to roughly 480 ng was the source from which TCR beta cDNA was made with a constant-region primer. Slightly modified ARM-PCR with three nested multiplex PCR rounds yielded TCR beta libraries. The two initial PCR rounds, around 11 cycles each, used TRBV1-TRBV30 forward and C-beta reverse primers. MiXCR, applied by TCRdb to the multiplex PCR reads, yields one record per CDR3 protein. The top ten hold 26% of the sample, which has roughly 80,000 distinct CDR3 sequences, approximately 62% seen once. Bulk tissue was left unsorted, and RNA and DNA were co-extracted from 20-30 mg of it. Germline lookup yields CDR1 MGHRA and CDR2 YSYEKL. The CDR3 loop spans 15 amino acids. Points from the study as a whole: Tumors had a significantly higher top-250-clone fraction than blood (p = 0.039).

For this clonotype: Antigen unknown. Since the CDR3 does not end with the conserved phenylalanine or tryptophan, this likely comes from a read error.

The clonotype originates from a man in his forties or fifties with primary liver carcinoma and hepatitis B virus infection. Sequencing was carried out using tumor-adjacent normal liver tissue. The chain joins TRBV4-1 to TRBJ1-5; D unclear. Judging by the DNA end, TRBJ2-3 fits better; the J call may be wrong. The CDR3, as DNA: TGCGCCAGCAGCCATGGGGTAGATAGCAATCAGCCCCAGTATTCT. Its protein product is CASSHGVDSNQPQYS.